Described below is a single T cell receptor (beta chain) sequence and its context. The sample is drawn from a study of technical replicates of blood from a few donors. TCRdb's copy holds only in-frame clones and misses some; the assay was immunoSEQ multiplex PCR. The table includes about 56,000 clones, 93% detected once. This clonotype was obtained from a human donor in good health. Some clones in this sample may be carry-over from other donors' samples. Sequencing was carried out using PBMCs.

CDR3 sequence reads: CASSRNRDPYNEQFF. In DNA form, the CDR3 reads TGTGCCAGCAGCCGAAACAGGGACCCCTACAATGAGCAGTTCTTC. This chain uses TRBV7-8 with TRBJ2-1; D possibly corresponds to TRBD1 (6 bases). CDR1 SGHVS and CDR2 FQNEAQ come from the germline V gene. CDR3 length equals 15 residues. V lost 5 bases, J lost 2 bases, and 13 bases lay in between.